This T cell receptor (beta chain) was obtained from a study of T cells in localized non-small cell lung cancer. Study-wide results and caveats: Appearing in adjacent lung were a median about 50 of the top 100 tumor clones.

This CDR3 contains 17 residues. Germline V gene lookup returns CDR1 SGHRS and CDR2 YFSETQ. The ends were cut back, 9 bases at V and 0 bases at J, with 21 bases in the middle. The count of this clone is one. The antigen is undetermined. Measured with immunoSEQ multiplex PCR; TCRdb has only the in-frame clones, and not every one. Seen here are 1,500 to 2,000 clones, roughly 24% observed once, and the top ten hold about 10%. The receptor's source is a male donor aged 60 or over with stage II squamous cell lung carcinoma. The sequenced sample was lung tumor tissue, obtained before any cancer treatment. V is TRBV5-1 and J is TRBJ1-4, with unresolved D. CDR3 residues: CATRGRLLFATNEKLFF. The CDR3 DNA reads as TGCGCCACCCGCGGCAGGCTACTATTCGCAACTAATGAAAAACTGTTTTTT.